Listed below are T cell receptor beta chains from one sample, sequenced in a study of blood T cell repertoires in COVID-19. Some clones are missing from TCRdb's copy, which holds only in-frame ones; the method was immunoSEQ multiplex PCR. The table includes approximately 220,000 clones, about nine tenths detected once. The sample comprised PBMCs or T cells enriched from blood (not recorded which). The source is a woman younger than 45 who had recovered from COVID-19. The CDR3 runs from the conserved cysteine through the conserved F or W. A D gene is named only where the DNA matches it firmly. Some rows have no size entry. The others give once, few or many, or a class for an expanded clone.

TRBV4-3	TRBJ2-1	TRBD1	-	TGCGCCAGCAGCCCAGGTCGGACAGGGGTTTTTCAGTTCTTC	CASSPGRTGVFQFF
TRBV29-1	TRBJ2-2	-	-	TGCAGCGCCAGTATCCCGGGGTTGAACACCGGGGAGCTGTTTTTT	CSASIPGLNTGELFF
TRBV7-2	TRBJ2-7	TRBD1	-	TGTGCCAGCAGCTACGGGACAGGGATTGGGTACGAGCAGTACTTC	CASSYGTGIGYEQYF
TRBV6-5	TRBJ1-2	-	-	TGTGCCAGCAGTTCTCAGGGATTCCATGGCTACACCTTC	CASSSQGFHGYTF
TRBV27	TRBJ2-7	-	-	TGTGCCAGCAGGCTGACAGTCTCCTACGAGCAGTACTTC	CASRLTVSYEQYF
TRBV7-9	TRBJ1-4	TRBD1	-	TGTGCCAGCAGCTCCCCTCGACAGGGAGAAGAAAAACTGTTTTTT	CASSSPRQGEEKLFF
TRBV23-1	TRBJ1-1	-	many	TGCGCCAGCAGTCAATCGAGTGGAAAGGGAGCTGAAGCTTTCTTT	CASSQSSGKGAEAFF
TRBV4-3	TRBJ2-3	-	-	TGCGCCAGCAGCCAAGATCTTACCCAGCGCGGGTATTTT	CASSQDLTQRGYF
TRBV6-5	TRBJ1-2	-	-	TGTGCCAGCAGTTCCGGTACGACAGGCCTTAGATATGGCTACACCTTC	CASSSGTTGLRYGYTF
TRBV11-1	TRBJ2-1	TRBD2	-	TGTGCCAGCAGCTTACCTAGCGGGGACTACAATGAGCAGTTCTTC	CASSLPSGDYNEQFF
TRBV12-3/TRBV12-4	TRBJ1-2	TRBD1	-	TGTGCCACCCAAGGACAGGACGCTCTTGGCTACACCTTC	CATQGQDALGYTF
TRBV11-2	TRBJ1-2	TRBD1	once	TGTGCCAGCAGCACGGACAGGCTCTATGGCTACACCTTC	CASSTDRLYGYTF
TRBV4-3	TRBJ1-2	-	-	TGCGCCAGCAGCCTGGAAAACAGGGAAAGTTATGGCTACACCTTC	CASSLENRESYGYTF
TRBV7-9	TRBJ1-4	TRBD1	-	TGTGCCAGCAGCGGGTCCGGGACAGGGGATGAAAAACTGTTTTTT	CASSGSGTGDEKLFF
TRBV7-7	TRBJ2-1	TRBD1	-	TGTGCCAGCAGCTCCGGGACAGGGGGCTACAATGAGCAGTTCTTC	CASSSGTGGYNEQFF